A single sample gave rise to the 16 T cell receptor beta chains below, sequenced in a study of OX40 agonist ivuxolimab in advanced cancers. The method was immunoSEQ multiplex PCR; TCRdb's version includes in-frame clones alone and lacks a portion of them. The sample has nearly 65,000 clones, about nine tenths seen once. The specimen comprised CD4+ or CD8+ T cells sorted from blood, sampled in a trial of the OX40 agonist ivuxolimab. The receptors here all came from an adult with an advanced solid tumor such as melanoma, head and neck, liver or kidney cancer.

This chain links TRBV4-3 with TRBJ2-7; D remains unclear. The CDR3 consists of 16 residues. Germline assignment: CDR1 LGHNA and CDR2 YSLEER. V was pared by 0 bases and J by 4 bases, with 16 bases between. The chain's CDR3 is CASSQDFGRNSYEQYF. In DNA, the CDR3 is TGCGCCAGCAGCCAAGACTTCGGGCGCAATTCTTACGAGCAGTACTTC.

This chain connects TRBV7-9 to TRBJ2-1; a weak D match, TRBD2 (6 bases). Germline CDR1 SEHNR, CDR2 FQNEAQ (reference sequence). The V end lost 5 bases, the J end lost 4 bases, and 15 bases lay between the germline ends. This CDR3 is built from 15 residues. CDR3 nucleotides: TGTGCCAGCAGCCTTCCGGGACTGGCTTACAATGAGCAGTTCTTC. This codes for CASSLPGLAYNEQFF.

The chain recombines TRBV19 with TRBJ2-5; D is undetermined. Germline CDR1 and CDR2: LNHDA and SQIVND (reference sequence). This CDR3 spans 11 amino acids. Trimming removed 5 bases from V and 1 base from J, with 2 bases in between. The DNA for the CDR3 is TGTGCCAGTAGTCCCCAAGAGACCCAGTACTTC. It encodes CASSPQETQYF.

The chain employs TRBV7-9 and TRBJ1-3, with D unresolved. Germline V gene data show CDR1 as SEHNR and CDR2 as FQNEAQ (reference sequence). This CDR3 contains 14 residues. Trimming cost V 0 bases and J 1 base, with 4 bases left between them. The CDR3 region has the DNA TGTGCCAGCAGCTTAGCAGATTCTGGAAACACCATATATTTT. Translating it yields CASSLADSGNTIYF.

The genes are TRBV29-1 and TRBJ2-3; the D gene is possibly TRBD1 (5 bases). Deletions cut 1 base from V and 4 bases from J, with 9 bases between. The length of the CDR3 is 13 residues. From germline, CDR1 is SQVTM and CDR2 ANQGSEA. CDR3 sequence: CSVEATGPDTQYF. The CDR3 bases are TGCAGCGTTGAAGCAACAGGCCCAGATACGCAGTATTTT.

The genes are TRBV28 and TRBJ1-5, with 7 bases matching TRBD1. V shed 3 bases and J 4 bases; nucleotides not matched to a gene: 6. This CDR3 region has 15 residues. Germline V gene sequence: CDR1 MDHEN, CDR2 SYDVKM. The CDR3 loop is CASSFFGQVNQPQHF. The CDR3 nucleotides are TGTGCCAGCAGTTTTTTCGGACAGGTAAATCAGCCCCAGCATTTT.

V is TRBV28 and J is TRBJ2-1, with a weak D call TRBD1 (6 bases). The germline CDR1 and CDR2 sequences are MDHEN and SYDVKM. The CDR3 has 14 amino acids. Trimming pared 3 bases from V and 2 bases from J, leaving 8 bases between. The CDR3 here is CASSFRGTYNEQFF. The CDR3 nucleotides read TGTGCCAGCAGTTTCAGGGGTACCTACAATGAGCAGTTCTTC.

The genes are TRBV6-1 and TRBJ2-7, with no clear D. V was cut by 6 bases and J by 3 bases, with 18 bases left in between. CDR1 and CDR2 (germline): MNHNS, SASEGT. This CDR3 is 15 amino acids long. The chain's CDR3 is CASSLFDSTSYEQYV. The CDR3 DNA follows: TGTGCCAGCAGCCTCTTTGACTCGACAAGCTACGAGCAGTACGTC.

The rearrangement links TRBV6-1 to TRBJ2-7, with 12 bases identical to TRBD2. Germline V CDR1 and CDR2: MNHNS, SASEGT. Trimming at V came to 4 bases and at J to 6 bases, leaving 10 bases not matched to a gene. The CDR3 has 16 amino acids. The CDR3 coding sequence is TGTGCCAGCAGTGTCTCCACTAGCGGGAGGTGGCGCGAGCAGTACTTC. Its protein is CASSVSTSGRWREQYF.

This clone was seen a single time. The rearrangement uses TRBV4-1 and TRBJ1-1; possible D gene TRBD1, 6 bases. CDR1 MGHRA and CDR2 YSYEKL come from the germline V gene. This CDR3 comprises 15 residues. Between the trimmed V and J ends, which lost 1 base and 5 bases, there was a span of 14 bases. Here the CDR3 reads CASSQGAGARTEAFF. In nucleotides, the CDR3 is TGCGCCAGCAGCCAAGGTGCGGGGGCGCGAACTGAAGCTTTCTTT.

V gene TRBV7-9 combines with J gene TRBJ1-4; D not resolved. The germline V gene has CDR1 SEHNR and CDR2 FQNEAQ (reference sequence). This CDR3 has 14 amino acids. V lost 2 bases to trimming and J lost 8 bases, with 12 bases between them. The CDR3 DNA is TGTGCCAGCAGCTTAAGCAACAGTGAGGAAAAACTGTTTTTT. As protein: CASSLSNSEEKLFF.

CDR3 DNA: TGCGCCAGCAGCTTGGGGACAGGGGTTGATGCTTTCTTT. Its protein product is CASSLGTGVDAFF. The chain employs TRBV5-1 and TRBJ1-1; 9 bases fit TRBD1. CDR1 and CDR2 from the germline V gene are SGHRS and YFSETQ. The CDR3 length is 13 residues. V lost 0 bases and J lost 11; bases outside the gene matches: 5.

The rearrangement uses TRBV5-5 and TRBJ2-2; 9 positions match TRBD1. V shed 2 bases and J 7 bases; nucleotides not matched to a gene: 9. This CDR3 spans 16 amino acids. Germline V CDR1 and CDR2: SGHKS, YYEKEE (reference sequence). The DNA for the CDR3 is TGTGCCAGCAGCTTAACCGGGACAGGGCACGGCGGGGAGCTGTTTTTT. Protein: CASSLTGTGHGGELFF. The variable domain in full, completed from reference TRBV5-5 and TRBJ2-2, reads DAGVTQSPTHLIKTRGQQVTLRCSPISGHKSVSWYQQVLGQGPQFIFQYYEKEERGRGNFPDRFSARQFPNYSSELNVNALLLGDSALYLCASSLTGTGHGGELFFGEGSRLTVL.

This rearrangement joins TRBV27 to TRBJ2-4; 8 bases are a match to TRBD1. Germline CDR1 reads MNHEY; CDR2 reads SMNVEV (reference sequence). V gave up 5 bases and J gave up 8 bases; unmatched junction bases: 11. The CDR3 length is 15 residues. The CDR3 coding sequence is TGTGCCAGCAGTCCCCCGGGACAGGTGTTTCACATTCAGTACTTC. It specifies CASSPPGQVFHIQYF.

The chain combines TRBV29-1 with TRBJ2-2; a possible D gene is TRBD1 (5 bases). CDR1 SQVTM and CDR2 ANQGSEA come from the germline V gene. Trimming removed 4 bases at V and 5 bases at J, with 11 bases between. The CDR3 runs to 13 residues. The CDR3: CSVVGAVTGELFF. The CDR3 nucleotides are TGCAGCGTTGTAGGGGCGGTTACCGGGGAGCTGTTTTTT.

The chain couples TRBV19 to TRBJ1-5, with no clear D. The CDR3 is 13 residues long. Germline values: CDR1 LNHDA, CDR2 SQIVND (reference sequence). V shed 5 bases and J shed 7 bases, with 12 bases lying between them. The CDR3 region has the DNA TGTGCCAGTAGTCCCAGTGTAATGCAGCCCCAGCATTTT. This gives the protein CASSPSVMQPQHF.